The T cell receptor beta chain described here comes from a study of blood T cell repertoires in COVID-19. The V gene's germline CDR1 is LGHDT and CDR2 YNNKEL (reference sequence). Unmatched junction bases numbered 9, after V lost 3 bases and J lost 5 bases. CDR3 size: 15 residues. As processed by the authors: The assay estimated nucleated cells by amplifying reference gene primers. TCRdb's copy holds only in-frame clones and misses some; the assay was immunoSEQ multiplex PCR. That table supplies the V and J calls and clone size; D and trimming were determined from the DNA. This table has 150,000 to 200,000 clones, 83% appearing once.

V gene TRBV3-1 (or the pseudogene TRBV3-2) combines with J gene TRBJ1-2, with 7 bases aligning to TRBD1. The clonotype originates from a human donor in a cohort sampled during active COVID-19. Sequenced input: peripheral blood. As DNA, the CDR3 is TGTGCCAGCAGCCAGGGGGACAGTGTCTTATATGGCTACACCTTC. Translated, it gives CASSQGDSVLYGYTF.